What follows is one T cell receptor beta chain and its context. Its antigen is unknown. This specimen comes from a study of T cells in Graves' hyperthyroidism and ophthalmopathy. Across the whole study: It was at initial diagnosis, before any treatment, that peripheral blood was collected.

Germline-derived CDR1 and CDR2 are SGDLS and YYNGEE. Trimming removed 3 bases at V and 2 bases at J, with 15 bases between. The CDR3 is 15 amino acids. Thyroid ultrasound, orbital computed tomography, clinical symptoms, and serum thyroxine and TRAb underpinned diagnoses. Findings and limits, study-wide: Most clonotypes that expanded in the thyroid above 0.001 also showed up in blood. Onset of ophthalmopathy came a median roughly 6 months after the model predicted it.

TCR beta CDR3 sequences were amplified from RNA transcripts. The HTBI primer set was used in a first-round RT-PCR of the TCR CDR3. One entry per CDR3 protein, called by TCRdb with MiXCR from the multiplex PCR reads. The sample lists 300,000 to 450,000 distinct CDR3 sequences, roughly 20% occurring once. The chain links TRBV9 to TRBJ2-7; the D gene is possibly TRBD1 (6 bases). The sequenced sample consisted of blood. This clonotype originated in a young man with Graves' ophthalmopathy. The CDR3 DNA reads TGTGCCAGCAGCGCATTCGCCGGGACAACCTACGAGCAGTACTTC. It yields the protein CASSAFAGTTYEQYF. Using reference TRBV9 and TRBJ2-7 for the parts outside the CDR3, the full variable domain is DSGVTQTPKHLITATGQRVTLRCSPRSGDLSVYWYQQSLDQGLQFLIQYYNGEERAKGNILERFSAQQFPDLHSELNLSSLELGDSALYFCASSAFAGTTYEQYFGPGTRLTVT.